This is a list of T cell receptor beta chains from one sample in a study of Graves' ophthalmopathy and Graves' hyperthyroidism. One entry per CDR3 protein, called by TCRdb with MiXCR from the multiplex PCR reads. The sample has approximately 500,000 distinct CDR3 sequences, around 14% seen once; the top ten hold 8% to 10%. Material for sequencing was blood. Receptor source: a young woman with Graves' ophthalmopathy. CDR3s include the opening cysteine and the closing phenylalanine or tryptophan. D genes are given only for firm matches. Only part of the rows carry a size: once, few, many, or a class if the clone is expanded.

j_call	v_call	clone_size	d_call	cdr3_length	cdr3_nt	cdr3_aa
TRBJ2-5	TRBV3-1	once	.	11	TGTGCCAGCAGCGACGTAGTGACCCAGTACTTC	CASSDVVTQYF
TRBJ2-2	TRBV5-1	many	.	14	TGCGCCAGCAGCCCCTCCCCGGAGGCCGGGGAGCTGTTTTTT	CASSPSPEAGELFF
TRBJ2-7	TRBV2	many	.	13	TGTGCCAGCAGCGAGACTCCCGTAGGCGAGCAGTACTTC	CASSETPVGEQYF
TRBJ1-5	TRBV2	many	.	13	TGTGCCAGCAGTCAACAGGGCGGTCAGCCCCAGCATTTT	CASSQQGGQPQHF
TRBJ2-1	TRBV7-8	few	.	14	TGTGCCAGCAGCTTGCCGGGCCTACCCAATGAGCAGTTCTTC	CASSLPGLPNEQFF
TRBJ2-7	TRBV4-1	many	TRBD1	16	TGCGCCAGCAGCCAAGTCGGAGACAGGGGTCTGGACGAGCAGTACTTC	CASSQVGDRGLDEQYF
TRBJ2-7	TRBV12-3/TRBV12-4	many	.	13	TGTGCCAGCAGCCCAGTTCGGGCCTACGAGCAGTACTTC	CASSPVRAYEQYF
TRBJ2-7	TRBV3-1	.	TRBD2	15	TGTGCCAGCAGCCACAGCGGGGGGCGATACTACGAGCAGTACTTC	CASSHSGGRYYEQYF
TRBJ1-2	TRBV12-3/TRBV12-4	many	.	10	TGTGCCTGCAGCGGCTATGGCTACACCTTC	CACSGYGYTF
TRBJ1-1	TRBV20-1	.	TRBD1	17	TGCAGTGCTAGAGATCCCCAGGGGGTATCTATGAACACTGAAGCTTTCTTT	CSARDPQGVSMNTEAFF
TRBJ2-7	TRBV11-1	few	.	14	TGTGCCAGCAGCTTACAGGAGTCCGCCTACGAGCAGTACTTC	CASSLQESAYEQYF
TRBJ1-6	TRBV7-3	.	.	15	TGTGCCAGCAGCTTAGATGGACAGTATAATTCACCCCTCCACTTT	CASSLDGQYNSPLHF
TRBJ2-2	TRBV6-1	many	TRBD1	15	TGTGCCAGCACCCGACAGGGAACGAACACCGGGGAGCTGTTTTTT	CASTRQGTNTGELFF
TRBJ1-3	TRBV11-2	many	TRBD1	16	TGTGCCAGCAGCTTTGGACAGGGGTTCTCTGGAAACACCATATATTTT	CASSFGQGFSGNTIYF
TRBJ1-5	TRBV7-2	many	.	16	TGTGCCAGCAGTAGCGGGCCACTTTATAGCAATCAGCCCCAGCATTTT	CASSSGPLYSNQPQHF
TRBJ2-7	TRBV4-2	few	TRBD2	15	TGTGCCAGCAGCCAGGGAGCGGGAGAGGTAAACGAGCAGTACTTC	CASSQGAGEVNEQYF
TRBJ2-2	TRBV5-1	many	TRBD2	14	TGCGCCAGCAGCCGACCGGGGGGAACCGGGGAGCTGTTTTTT	CASSRPGGTGELFF
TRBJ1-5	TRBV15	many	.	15	TGTGCCACCAGCAGAGATCCGGACGCCCGACAGCCCCAGCATTTT	CATSRDPDARQPQHF
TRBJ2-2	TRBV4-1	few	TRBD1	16	TGCGCCAGCAGCCCCTTGGGACAGGCGAACACCGGGGAGCTGTTTTTT	CASSPLGQANTGELFF
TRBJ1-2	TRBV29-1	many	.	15	TGCAGCGTTGAATCCCCCCTGACAGAGCCGTATGGCTACACCTTC	CSVESPLTEPYGYTF
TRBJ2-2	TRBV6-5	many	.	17	TGTGCCAGCAGTTACCTGCGACCAGGCGGGGACACCGGGGAGCTGTTTTTT	CASSYLRPGGDTGELFF
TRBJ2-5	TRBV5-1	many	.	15	TGCGCCAGCAGCCCACCGGGGGTAGCGGAACGGACCCAGTACTTC	CASSPPGVAERTQYF
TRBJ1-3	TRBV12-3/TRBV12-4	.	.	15	TGTGCCAGCACCGCGCCCTTGGAGACAAGAAACACTATATATTTT	CASTAPLETRNTIYF
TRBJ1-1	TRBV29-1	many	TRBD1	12	TGCAGCGGAGGGACAGCATACACTGAAGCTTTCTTT	CSGGTAYTEAFF
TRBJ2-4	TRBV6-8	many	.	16	TGTGCCAGCAGTTACGTAGATGCGCGTACCAAAAACATTCAGTACTTC	CASSYVDARTKNIQYF
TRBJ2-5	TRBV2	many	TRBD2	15	TGTGCCAGCAAACAGACTAGCGGGAGGGCGGAGACCCAGTACTTC	CASKQTSGRAETQYF
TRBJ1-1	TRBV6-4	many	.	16	TGTGCCAGCAGCCAGCGGGGGGGCGAGGGGAACACTGAAGCTTTCTTT	CASSQRGGEGNTEAFF
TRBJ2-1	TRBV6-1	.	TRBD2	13	TGTGCCAGCAGTCTTCTAGCGGGAGCGGAGCAGTTCTTC	CASSLLAGAEQFF
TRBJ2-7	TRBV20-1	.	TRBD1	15	TGCAGTGCTCTCTTTGCGGGACAGGGACCCTACGAGCAGTACTTC	CSALFAGQGPYEQYF
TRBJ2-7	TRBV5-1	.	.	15	TGCGCCAGCAGCTTATTTACGGAGGGGGGGTACGAGCAGTACTTC	CASSLFTEGGYEQYF
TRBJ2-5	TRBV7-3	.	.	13	TGTGCCAGCAGCTCCGACGCCCAAGAGACCCAGTACTTC	CASSSDAQETQYF
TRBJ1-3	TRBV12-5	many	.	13	TGTGCTAGTGGTTTGGCGCCCGGAAACACCATATATTTT	CASGLAPGNTIYF
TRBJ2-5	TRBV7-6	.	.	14	TGTGCCAGCAGCTTAGAGGTAGTCGGAGAGACCCAGTACTTC	CASSLEVVGETQYF
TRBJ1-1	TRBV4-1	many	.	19	TGCGCCAGCAGCCCCCGGGTCGGGGGGGCGCAAGTTTGGAACACTGAAGCTTTCTTT	CASSPRVGGAQVWNTEAFF
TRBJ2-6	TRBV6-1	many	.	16	TGTGCCAGCAGCTTCTTAGGGGGGGATGGGGCCAACGTCCTGACTTTC	CASSFLGGDGANVLTF
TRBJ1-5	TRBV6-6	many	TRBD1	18	TGTGCCAGCAGCCAGGACAGGGGGCAAGTTATCGGCAATCAGCCCCAGCATTTT	CASSQDRGQVIGNQPQHF
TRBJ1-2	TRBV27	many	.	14	TGTGCCAGCAGTTTGGGCAGGGGTGCTGATGGCTACACCTTC	CASSLGRGADGYTF
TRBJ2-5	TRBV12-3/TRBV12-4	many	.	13	TGTGCCAGCAGTTTGTACCTCCAAGAGACCCAGTACTTC	CASSLYLQETQYF
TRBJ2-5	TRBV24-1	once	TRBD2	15	TGTGCCACCAGTCCCCTTGGGGAGGGAGGGGAGACCCAGTACTTC	CATSPLGEGGETQYF
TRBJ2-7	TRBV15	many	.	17	TGTGCCACCAGCAGAGATGCGGTACGGGGAGCACCTTACGAGCAGTACTTC	CATSRDAVRGAPYEQYF
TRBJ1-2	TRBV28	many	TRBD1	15	TGTGCCAGCAGTTCGGGACAGGGGGTTAGCTATGGCTACACCTTC	CASSSGQGVSYGYTF
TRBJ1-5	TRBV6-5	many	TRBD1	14	TGTGCCAGCAGCTATGGGACAGTCGATCAGCCCCAGCATTTT	CASSYGTVDQPQHF
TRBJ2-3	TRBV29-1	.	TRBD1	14	TGCAGCGGAACGGGACAGGGGGCCGTAGATACGCAGTATTTT	CSGTGQGAVDTQYF
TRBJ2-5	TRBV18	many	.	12	TGTGCCAGCTCGGGGTCCCAAGAGACCCAGTACTTC	CASSGSQETQYF
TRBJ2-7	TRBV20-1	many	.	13	TGCAGTGCTAGAGCAGGGGGGTCCTACGAGCAGTACTTC	CSARAGGSYEQYF
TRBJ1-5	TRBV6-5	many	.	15	TGTGCCAGCAGTTCTCAAGGGGAAAGCAATCAGCCCCAGCATTTT	CASSSQGESNQPQHF
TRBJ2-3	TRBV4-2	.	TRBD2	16	TGTGCCAGCAGTTATATAGCGGGCGGAGCGGCAGATACGCAGTATTTT	CASSYIAGGAADTQYF
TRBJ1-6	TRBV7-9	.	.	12	TGTGCCGGCAGCTTACAGAATTCACCCCTCCACTTT	CAGSLQNSPLHF
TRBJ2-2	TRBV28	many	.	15	TGTGCCAGCAGCCCAAACAGGGAGGTCACCGGGGAGCTGTTTTTT	CASSPNREVTGELFF
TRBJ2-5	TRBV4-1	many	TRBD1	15	TGCGCCAGCAGCCCTATCAGGGACAGCCAAGAGACCCAGTACTTC	CASSPIRDSQETQYF
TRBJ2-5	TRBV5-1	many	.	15	TGCGCCAGCAGCCCGCTGGGCAGGGCGGGCGAGACCCAGTACTTC	CASSPLGRAGETQYF
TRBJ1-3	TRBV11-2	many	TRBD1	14	TGTGCCAGCAGCATGACAGGGACGGGAAACACCATATATTTT	CASSMTGTGNTIYF
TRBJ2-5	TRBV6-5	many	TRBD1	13	TGTGCCAGCAGTTATCGACAGGGAGAGACCCAGTACTTC	CASSYRQGETQYF
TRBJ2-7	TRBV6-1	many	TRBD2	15	TGTGCCAGCAGTGCCCAAGCGGGAGTCCGTGGCGAGCAGTACTTC	CASSAQAGVRGEQYF
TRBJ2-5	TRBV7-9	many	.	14	TGTGCCAGCAGCCCGCTGAGGTCGGGAGAGACCCAGTACTTC	CASSPLRSGETQYF